Shown below are 5 T cell receptor beta chains from a single sample sequenced in a study of patients and donors after allogeneic stem cell transplantation. TCRdb used MiXCR to reprocess the RT-PCR reads, holding one entry per CDR3 protein. The table includes about 87,000 distinct CDR3 sequences, approximately 5% detected once. Sequencing input: blood, either unsorted or a sorted T cell fraction (not recorded which). The receptors shown here come from a human donor who was either an allogeneic HSCT recipient or a stem cell or donor lymphocyte infusion donor (not recorded which). It is not recorded whose cells these are; they may come from a transplant donor.

This clonotype has a count of ten or more. The chain couples TRBV28 to TRBJ2-1; perhaps TRBD1 as D (5 bases). V gave up 2 bases and J gave up 7 bases, with 12 bases separating them. The CDR3 sequence is 14 residues long. Per the germline V gene, CDR1 is MDHEN and CDR2 is SYDVKM. The CDR3 DNA follows: TGTGCCAGCAGTTTAAGTCAGGGAAGTAATGAGCAGTTCTTC. Translating gives CASSLSQGSNEQFF.

The table lists this clonotype with many counts. The CDR3 reads CASTGQENTEAFF. CDR3 nucleotides: TGTGCCAGCACCGGACAGGAGAACACTGAAGCTTTCTTT. The rearrangement uses TRBV6-6 and TRBJ1-1; 7 nucleotides match TRBD1. Germline loops: CDR1 MNHNY, CDR2 SVGAGI (reference sequence). Trimming cost V 7 bases and J 1 base; bases outside gene matches: 3. The CDR3 runs 13 residues.

The sample holds a few counts of this clonotype. V gene TRBV11-2 combines with J gene TRBJ2-5; D not certain. Germline V gene sequence: CDR1 SGHAT, CDR2 FQNNGV. The germline V and J ends were trimmed by 3 bases and 9 bases, with 14 bases remaining between them. The CDR3 is 13 amino acids. The CDR3 loop reads CASSFDRASAQYF. CDR3 DNA sequence: TGTGCCAGCAGCTTCGACCGGGCCTCGGCCCAGTACTTC.

This clonotype was picked up a small number of times. V usage is TRBV7-3 and J usage is TRBJ1-6, with no clear D. The CDR3 runs to 13 residues. Trimming pared 5 bases from V and 8 bases from J, leaving 10 bases between. Germline V gene lookup returns CDR1 SGHTA and CDR2 FQGTGA. CDR3 protein: CASSLSPDSPLHF. In DNA form, the CDR3 reads TGTGCCAGCAGCCTATCGCCGGATTCACCCCTCCACTTT.

This clonotype was detected many times. The chain has TRBV5-1 and TRBJ1-1, with 7 bases aligning to TRBD1. The CDR3 length is 14 residues. The germline CDR1 and CDR2 sequences are SGHRS and YFSETQ. V lost 3 bases to trimming and J lost 8 bases; unmatched junction nucleotides: 10. CDR3 in amino acids: CASSSGTVLWEAFF. The CDR3 coding sequence is TGCGCCAGCAGCTCGGGGACAGTACTTTGGGAAGCTTTCTTT.